The present T cell receptor beta chain was sequenced within a study of CD8+ T cells in alopecia areata. Study overall: Tofacitinib administration to treated patients was oral, at 5 to 10 mg twice daily. Tofacitinib therapy took 6 to 18 months; 6 months off drug came after.

Following extraction, RNA underwent reverse transcription to cDNA, which served as the sequencing template. Libraries were prepared by immunoSEQ multiplex PCR; TCRdb keeps only in-frame clonotypes and omits some of them. The profile covers fewer than 200,000 clones, with roughly 70% appearing a single time and about an eighth taken by the ten largest. In alopecia areata patients, both lesional scalp punch biopsies and peripheral blood were collected. Findings and limits, study-wide: For lesional scalp, especially alopecia totalis/universalis, clonality was higher than in normal scalp.

In regard to this clone: What it recognizes is unknown.

The receptor was derived from a human donor with alopecia areata. This material consisted of CD8+ T cells sorted from blood, taken at week 0.

The DNA of the CDR3 is TGTGCCAGCAGTGAATTACGGGCTGCGGGGCAGACCCAGTACTTC. This encodes CASSELRAAGQTQYF. The V gene is TRBV2, the J gene TRBJ2-5; tentatively, D is TRBD2 (6 bases). The CDR3 extends over 15 amino acids. The germline V gene encodes CDR1 SNHLY and CDR2 FYNNEI. V was trimmed by 2 bases and J by 6 bases, leaving 16 bases between them. Combining the CDR3 with reference TRBV2 and TRBJ2-5 gives the whole variable domain EPEVTQTPSHQVTQMGQEVILRCVPISNHLYFYWYRQILGQKVEFLVSFYNNEISEKSEIFDDQFSVERPDGSNFTLKIRSTKLEDSAMYFCASSELRAAGQTQYFGPGTRLLVL.